These 29 T cell receptor beta chains were all obtained from the same sample, sequenced in a study of PD-1 blockade in classical Hodgkin lymphoma (dated by TCRdb to the early 2020s). Library prep was done by the immunoSEQ multiplex PCR assay. Not all clones reach the TCRdb copy of this immuneACCESS table, which keeps in-frame sequences only. Checked studies attribute under half of the gap to unresolved V genes and leave the rest unexplained. Present in this sample are about 15,000 clones, around four fifths of which were seen just once. Of the sample, 1% is held by the ten largest clones. The time point label here, explained by the study, means: cycle 1 day 1 (C1D1), immediately before nivolumab initiation. Every trial patient had relapsed following autologous stem cell transplantation, and prior brentuximab vedotin exposure was what differed among cohorts A, B and C. Using a Miltenyi CD4+ T cell isolation kit, CD4+ T cells were purified from thawed PBMCs through magnetic negative selection.

Source: CD4+ T cells from blood, taken at baseline. The receptors here all came from a human donor with classical Hodgkin lymphoma.

The chain has TRBV7-2 and TRBJ2-3, with no clear D. CDR3 size: 14 residues. Germline V gene sequence: CDR1 SGHTA, CDR2 FQGNSA. V lost 1 base to trimming and J lost 15 bases, with 20 bases between them. DNA of the CDR3: TGTGCCAGCAGCTTAGATTCTGTCCTGGTCGTCGATTATTTT. Its protein is CASSLDSVLVVDYF.

This chain connects TRBV2 to TRBJ2-2; D is unclear. Trimming took off 7 bases at V and 6 bases at J, with 6 bases between the two ends. Germline V gene lookup returns CDR1 SNHLY and CDR2 FYNNEI. The CDR3 loop spans 11 amino acids. The CDR3 sequence: CASNHPGELFF. In nucleotides, the CDR3 is TGTGCCAGCAACCACCCCGGGGAGCTGTTTTTT.

This clone was picked up one time. CDR3 region: CAISELARASSGANVLTF. For the CDR3, the DNA is TGTGCCATCAGTGAGTTGGCCAGGGCTTCCTCTGGGGCCAACGTCCTGACTTTC. The rearrangement links TRBV10-3 to TRBJ2-6; D perhaps matches TRBD1 (5 bases). Trimming pared 1 base from V and 0 bases from J, leaving 13 bases between. CDR3 size: 18 residues. Germline CDR1 reads ENHRY; CDR2 reads SYGVKD.

The chain employs TRBV6-1 and TRBJ1-5, with 8 positions matching TRBD1. Germline loops: CDR1 MNHNS, CDR2 SASEGT. This CDR3 is built from 15 residues. V shed 6 bases and J 4 bases; nucleotides not matched to a gene: 8. This CDR3 reads CASSSDRAPNQPQHF. The DNA of the CDR3 is TGTGCCAGCAGCTCGGACAGGGCACCTAATCAGCCCCAGCATTTT.

This sequence joins TRBV4-2 and TRBJ2-7; D perhaps matches TRBD2 (5 bases). CDR3 length: 15 amino acids. Trimming left V 0 bases short and J 6 bases short, with 15 bases between. Germline CDR1 LGHNA, CDR2 YNFKEQ. CDR3 region: CASSQDPTGSTEQYF. Written as DNA, the CDR3 is TGTGCCAGCAGCCAAGATCCGACGGGAAGCACCGAGCAGTACTTC.

The chain couples TRBV18 to TRBJ2-7; D is ambiguous. CDR3 length equals 14 residues. V was clipped by 2 bases and J by 0 bases, with 8 bases between them. Germline V gene sequence: CDR1 KGHSH, CDR2 LQKENI. The CDR3 bases are TGTGCCAGCTCACCATTGGCCAGCTCCTACGAGCAGTACTTC. This translates into CASSPLASSYEQYF.

DNA of the CDR3: TGTGCCAGCAGGGGACCGGGAGGGCCCTACAATGAGCAGTTCTTC. This gives the protein CASRGPGGPYNEQFF. The chain couples TRBV11-2 to TRBJ2-1; 8 bases line up with TRBD2. This CDR3 comprises 15 residues. Germline CDR1 reads SGHAT; CDR2 reads FQNNGV. V lost 6 bases, J lost 2 bases, and 6 bases stayed unmatched.

The chain carries TRBV7-2 and TRBJ1-1; TRBD1 is a possible D gene (6 bases). Germline V lookup: CDR1 SGHTA, CDR2 FQGNSA. This CDR3 region has 18 residues. Trimming cost V 0 bases and J 5 bases, with 22 bases left between them. The DNA for the CDR3 is TGTGCCAGCAGCTTAGCGCCTCTCCCCGGGGGGGCGTTTACTGAAGCTTTCTTT. It translates to CASSLAPLPGGAFTEAFF.

The CDR3 loop reads CASTLAGGSGYTF. CDR3 sequence (DNA): TGTGCCAGCACCCTGGCAGGGGGAAGTGGCTACACCTTC. V gene TRBV25-1 combines with J gene TRBJ1-2, with TRBD1 matching over 7 bases. CDR1 and CDR2 from the germline V gene are MGHDK and SYGVNS. After removal of 7 bases from V and 7 bases from J, the junction contained 9 bases not matched to a gene. This CDR3 spans 13 amino acids.

The chain couples TRBV10-3 to TRBJ1-4; TRBD1 is a possible D gene (6 bases). Trimming took off 0 bases at V and 4 bases at J, with 9 bases between the two ends. The CDR3 has 15 residues. The germline V gene has CDR1 ENHRY and CDR2 SYGVKD. The CDR3: CAISESPDSNEKLFF. The CDR3 DNA is TGTGCCATCAGTGAGTCCCCGGACAGTAATGAAAAACTGTTTTTT.

This clone was found once. DNA of the CDR3: TGTGCCAGCAGCTTAATCGGGACAGAGAACACTGAAGCTTTCTTT. This encodes CASSLIGTENTEAFF. V is TRBV7-9 and J is TRBJ1-1, with 7 nucleotides matching TRBD1. Germline trimming cut 2 bases from V and 1 base from J; bases unmatched to any gene: 4. Germline CDR1 SEHNR, CDR2 FQNEAQ (reference sequence). The CDR3 extends over 15 amino acids.

The rearrangement joins TRBV5-1 to TRBJ1-4; TRBD1 is a possible D gene (6 bases). Germline V lookup: CDR1 SGHRS, CDR2 YFSETQ. V shed 0 bases and J shed 10 bases, with 19 bases lying between them. The CDR3 has 16 residues. The CDR3 loop is CASSLEGTGQPRKLFF. DNA of the CDR3: TGCGCCAGCAGCTTGGAGGGTACAGGACAGCCGCGAAAACTGTTTTTT.

This rearrangement joins TRBV28 to TRBJ2-7; 14 nucleotides match TRBD2. Germline V gene data show CDR1 as MDHEN and CDR2 as SYDVKM. The CDR3 sequence is 20 residues long. J lost 0 bases, V lost 8 bases, and 18 bases had no gene match. The CDR3 sequence: CASPPPGGGLAGGHSYEQYF. DNA of the CDR3: TGTGCCAGCCCACCCCCGGGGGGAGGACTAGCGGGAGGCCACTCCTACGAGCAGTACTTC.

The chain joins TRBV7-4 to TRBJ1-2; 7 nucleotides align to TRBD1. V lost 3 bases and J lost 9; bases outside the gene matches: 10. The CDR3 runs to 14 residues. The germline gives CDR1 SGHVT, CDR2 SQSDAQ. CDR3 loop: CASSFSGTALSYTF. The CDR3 DNA follows: TGTGCCAGCAGCTTTTCCGGGACAGCTCTTAGCTACACCTTC. The entire variable domain, with the rest obtained from reference TRBV7-4 and TRBJ1-2, is as follows: GAGVSQSPRYKVAKRGRDVALRCDSISGHVTLYWYRQTLGQGSEVLTYSQSDAQRDKSGRPSGRFSAERPERSVSTLKIQRTEQGDSAVYLCASSFSGTALSYTFGSGTRLTVV.

The chain recombines TRBV12-2 with TRBJ1-5; no DNA check was done on the table's D call, TRBD1. TRBV12-2 constitutes a pseudogene. This CDR3 has 15 residues. The DNA for the CDR3 is TGTGCAAGTCGCTTAGCAAGGGGGAGCAATCAGCCCCAGCATTTT. Amino acids: CASRLARGSNQPQHF.

About this clone itself: Other DNA sequences of this sample code for an identical CDR3. This chain connects TRBV28 to TRBJ1-5; D is perhaps TRBD1 (5 bases). The germline V and J ends were trimmed by 3 bases and 4 bases, with 10 bases remaining between them. This CDR3 region has 14 residues. The V gene's germline CDR1 is MDHEN and CDR2 SYDVKM. In DNA form, the CDR3 reads TGTGCCAGCAGTTTTGGGGGGTCGAATCAGCCCCAGCATTTT. Protein: CASSFGGSNQPQHF.

The genes are TRBV6-6 and TRBJ1-1; perhaps TRBD1 as D (5 bases). The CDR3 is made up of 14 amino acids. Per the germline V gene, CDR1 is MNHNY and CDR2 is SVGAGI (reference sequence). V lost 5 bases to trimming and J lost 2 bases, with 12 bases between them. In DNA form, the CDR3 reads TGTGCCAGCAGTGATGTGGGGGTTAACACTGAAGCTTTCTTT. Its protein product is CASSDVGVNTEAFF.

The chain uses TRBV6-1 and TRBJ1-4; D call uncertain. This CDR3 region has 13 residues. CDR1 is MNHNS and CDR2 is SASEGT in the germline V gene. Trimming shortened V by 5 bases and J by 5 bases, and 9 bases separated the two germline ends. CDR3 sequence (DNA): TGTGCCAGCAGTCGGCAGGCAAATGAAAAACTGTTTTTT. Translation gives CASSRQANEKLFF.

In its sample, this clone was seen once. The chain carries TRBV18 and TRBJ2-7, with D possibly matching TRBD2 (6 bases). Per the germline V gene, CDR1 is KGHSH and CDR2 is LQKENI. V shed 4 bases and J shed 5 bases, with 12 bases lying between them. This CDR3 has 13 residues. The CDR3 here is CASSQGTSNEQYF. The CDR3 region has the DNA TGTGCCAGCTCACAAGGGACTTCTAACGAGCAGTACTTC.

The chain employs TRBV27 and TRBJ1-4; 9 positions agree with TRBD1. The CDR3 has 15 residues. Germline V gene data show CDR1 as MNHEY and CDR2 as SMNVEV (reference sequence). J was trimmed by 4 bases and V by 4 bases; bases with no gene match: 4. The CDR3 spells CASSSQTGGNEKLFF. The CDR3 DNA sequence: TGTGCCAGCAGTTCCCAGACAGGGGGTAATGAAAAACTGTTTTTT.

The J gene is TRBJ1-2, the V gene TRBV2; D gene uncertain. Trimming left V 1 base short and J 7 bases short, with 16 bases between. This CDR3 region has 15 residues. Germline assignment: CDR1 SNHLY and CDR2 FYNNEI. The CDR3 loop reads CASSEDWRGSGGYTF. CDR3 DNA: TGTGCCAGCAGTGAAGATTGGCGGGGTTCGGGTGGCTACACCTTC.

V gene TRBV13 combines with J gene TRBJ2-7; perhaps TRBD2 as D (6 bases). The V and J ends lost 0 bases and 0 bases respectively, with 12 bases between them. The CDR3 is 16 residues long. Germline V gene sequence: CDR1 PRHDT, CDR2 FYEKMQ (reference sequence). CDR3 amino acids: CASSLGRGRFSYEQYF. CDR3 coding DNA: TGTGCCAGCAGCTTAGGCCGTGGGAGGTTCTCCTACGAGCAGTACTTC. Based on the CDR3 plus reference TRBV13 and TRBJ2-7, the full variable domain is AAGVIQSPRHLIKEKRETATLKCYPIPRHDTVYWYQQGPGQDPQFLISFYEKMQSDKGSIPDRFSAQQFSDYHSELNMSSLELGDSALYFCASSLGRGRFSYEQYFGPGTRLTVT.

The chain combines TRBV7-2 with TRBJ1-2; 8 nucleotides line up with TRBD1. The length of the CDR3 is 13 residues. V was clipped by 5 bases and J by 3 bases; unmatched bases: 2. The V gene's germline CDR1 is SGHTA and CDR2 FQGNSA. DNA of the CDR3: TGTGCCAGCAGCGGACAGGGTGACTATGGCTACACCTTC. This sequence encodes CASSGQGDYGYTF.

The chain links TRBV11-2 to TRBJ1-2; 7 positions match TRBD1. With 1 base clipped from V and 4 bases from J, the junction kept 6 bases outside the gene matches. The CDR3 is made up of 15 amino acids. Germline CDR1 and CDR2: SGHAT and FQNNGV. CDR3 DNA sequence: TGTGCCAGCAGCTTAGGGGGCCAGGGGGGCTATGGCTACACCTTC. Protein: CASSLGGQGGYGYTF.

This chain joins TRBV18 and TRBJ1-1; 9 bases fit TRBD1. V dropped 1 base and J dropped 1; count of bases not matched to a gene: 7. Germline lookup yields CDR1 KGHSH and CDR2 LQKENI. The CDR3 consists of 17 residues. As DNA, the CDR3 is TGTGCCAGCTCACCACGAGTCGGACAGGGGACGAACACTGAAGCTTTCTTT. It specifies CASSPRVGQGTNTEAFF.

V is TRBV7-6 and J is TRBJ2-1; TRBD2 agrees at 9 bases. Germline CDR1 reads SGHVS; CDR2 reads FNYEAQ. Trimming cost V 1 base and J 4 bases; bases outside gene matches: 2. The CDR3 spans 15 residues. DNA of the CDR3: TGTGCCAGCAGCTTAGGGCTAGCGGGATACAATGAGCAGTTCTTC. Translating it yields CASSLGLAGYNEQFF. Variable domain in full (rest from reference TRBV7-6 and TRBJ2-1): GAGVSQSPRYKVTKRGQDVALRCDPISGHVSLYWYRQALGQGPEFLTYFNYEAQQDKSGLPNDRFSAERPEGSISTLTIQRTEQRDSAMYRCASSLGLAGYNEQFFGPGTRLTVL.

This clone occurred once. V gene TRBV7-2 combines with J gene TRBJ1-1, with unresolved D. Trimming took off 4 bases at V and 2 bases at J, with 17 bases between the two ends. This CDR3 comprises 16 residues. Germline V gives CDR1 SGHTA, CDR2 FQGNSA. CDR3 residues: CASSSRASSSNTEAFF. The CDR3 bases are TGTGCCAGCAGCTCCCGGGCCAGCAGCAGCAACACTGAAGCTTTCTTT.

The chain has TRBV28 and TRBJ2-5; D remains unclear. V lost 5 bases, J lost 4 bases, and 8 bases lay in between. This CDR3 spans 12 amino acids. The germline V gene has CDR1 MDHEN and CDR2 SYDVKM. The CDR3 DNA sequence: TGTGCCAGCAGTCCCCTGGGAGAGACCCAGTACTTC. This sequence encodes CASSPLGETQYF.

The chain is built from TRBV18 and TRBJ1-1; no firm D call. CDR3 length equals 13 residues. Germline CDR1 KGHSH, CDR2 LQKENI. V gave up 2 bases and J gave up 3 bases, with 7 bases separating them. The CDR3 DNA reads TGTGCCAGCTCACCAGGACTGCACACTGAAGCTTTCTTT. Its protein is CASSPGLHTEAFF.